Listed below are T cell receptor beta chains from one sample, sequenced in a study of blood T cell repertoires in COVID-19. Method: immunoSEQ multiplex PCR; TCRdb's copy keeps in-frame clones and lacks some. The table lists about 150,000 clones, more than 75% of them singletons. The sample was peripheral blood. The source is a woman aged 50 to 65 with acute or convalescent COVID-19. The CDR3 runs from the conserved cysteine through the conserved F or W. D genes are given only for firm matches. Expanded clones get a size class; other rows say once, few or many, or leave the size out.

d_gene	j_gene	len	abundance	v_gene	CDR3nt	CDR3aa
-	TRBJ2-3	16	-	TRBV4-2	TGTGCCAGCAGCCAAGTAGAAAGGGGATCGGCAGATACGCAGTATTTT	CASSQVERGSADTQYF
-	TRBJ2-1	12	once	TRBV12-3/TRBV12-4	TGTGCCAGCAGTTCCAGGGCCAATGAGCAGTTCTTC	CASSSRANEQFF
-	TRBJ2-7	13	-	TRBV19	TGTGCCAGTAGTATAGTGGAGGGAGGAGAGCAGTACTTC	CASSIVEGGEQYF
-	TRBJ1-4	14	-	TRBV10-3	TGTGCCATCAGTGAGGGACATATTAATGAAAAACTGTTTTTT	CAISEGHINEKLFF
-	TRBJ1-4	11	once	TRBV6-5	TGTGCCAGCAGAACGGGGGAAAAACTGTTTTTT	CASRTGEKLFF
-	TRBJ2-7	13	-	TRBV19	TGTGCCAGTAGTATTCTGGGAGCCGACGAGCAGTACTTC	CASSILGADEQYF
-	TRBJ1-5	11	-	TRBV2	TGTGCCAGCAGTGACGGTCAGCCCCAGCATTTT	CASSDGQPQHF
TRBD2	TRBJ2-1	15	-	TRBV6-2/TRBV6-3	TGTGCCAGCAGCGTCGGGGGGAACTCCTACAATGAGCAGTTCTTC	CASSVGGNSYNEQFF
-	TRBJ2-5	17	-	TRBV23-1	TGCGCCAGCAGTCACCCCCGGGCACTAGCCGCGGAAGAGACCCAGTACTTC	CASSHPRALAAEETQYF
TRBD1	TRBJ1-2	16	-	TRBV6-1	TGTGCCAGCAGTGCCCTACCGGGGGGACAGGGCTATGGCTACACCTTC	CASSALPGGQGYGYTF
TRBD2	TRBJ2-5	14	-	TRBV11-1	TGTGCCAGCAGCCCGAAGCTGGGAGGGGAGACCCAGTACTTC	CASSPKLGGETQYF
TRBD2	TRBJ2-7	15	-	TRBV7-2	TGTGCCAGCAGCTTACAGGAGCTAGCGGGGAACGAGCAGTACTTC	CASSLQELAGNEQYF
-	TRBJ2-5	13	few	TRBV7-9	TGTGCCAGCAGCTTACCGGGACAAGAGACCCAGTACTTC	CASSLPGQETQYF
-	TRBJ1-5	15	once	TRBV15	TGTGCCACCAGCACCGTTAGACAGGCCAATCAGCCCCAGCATTTT	CATSTVRQANQPQHF
-	TRBJ2-1	14	-	TRBV6-4	TGTGCCAGCAGTGCCTCGGGACTTTACAATGAGCAGTTCTTC	CASSASGLYNEQFF
-	TRBJ1-2	14	-	TRBV7-9	TGTGCCAGCAGCTTAGCGGAGGGCAAGGGGGGCTACACCTTC	CASSLAEGKGGYTF
-	TRBJ1-1	15	few	TRBV9	TGTGCCAGCAGCGTAGGCAGGGCGGGGGACACTGAAGCTTTCTTT	CASSVGRAGDTEAFF
TRBD1	TRBJ2-2	18	-	TRBV9	TGTGCCAGCAGCGTAGAGGGTTTGTTCGGGACAGGGACCGGGGAGCTGTTTTTT	CASSVEGLFGTGTGELFF